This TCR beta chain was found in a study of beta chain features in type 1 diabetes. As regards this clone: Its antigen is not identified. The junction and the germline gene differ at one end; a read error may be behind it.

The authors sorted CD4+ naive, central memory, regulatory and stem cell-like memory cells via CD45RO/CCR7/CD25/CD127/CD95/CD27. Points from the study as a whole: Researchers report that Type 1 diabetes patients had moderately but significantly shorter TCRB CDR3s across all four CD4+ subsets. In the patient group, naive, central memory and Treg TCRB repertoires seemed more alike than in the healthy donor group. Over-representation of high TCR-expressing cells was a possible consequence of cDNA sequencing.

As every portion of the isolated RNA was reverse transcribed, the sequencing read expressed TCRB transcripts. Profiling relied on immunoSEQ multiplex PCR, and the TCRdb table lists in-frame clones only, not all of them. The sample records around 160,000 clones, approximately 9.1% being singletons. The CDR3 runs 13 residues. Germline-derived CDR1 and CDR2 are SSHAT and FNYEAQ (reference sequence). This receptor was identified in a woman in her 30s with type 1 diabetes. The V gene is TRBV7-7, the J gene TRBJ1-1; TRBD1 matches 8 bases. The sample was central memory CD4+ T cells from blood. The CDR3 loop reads CASSLDRETEAFF. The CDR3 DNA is TGTGCTAGCAGCTTGGACAGGGAGACTGAAGCTTTCTTT.